This entry features one T cell receptor beta chain sequence. This specimen belongs to a study of T cells in localized non-small cell lung cancer. This CDR3 spans 14 amino acids. Germline CDR1 reads MNHNY; CDR2 reads SVGAGI (reference sequence). After removal of 2 bases from V and 3 bases from J, the junction contained 3 bases not matched to a gene. Sequenced by immunoSEQ multiplex PCR; TCRdb stores in-frame clones only, minus some. The top ten clones hold 2.7% of a sample with tens of thousands of clones, approximately 88% of them seen once. The genes are TRBV6-6 and TRBJ1-2, with TRBD1 matching over 7 bases. The sample was peripheral blood, taken before any cancer treatment. This clonotype was sampled from a woman aged 35 to 70 with stage I lung adenocarcinoma. CDR3 in amino acids: CASSYRTGDYGYTF. CDR3 in DNA: TGTGCCAGCAGTTACCGGACAGGTGACTATGGCTACACCTTC.